Listed below are T cell receptor beta chains from one sample, sequenced in a study of blood T cell repertoires in COVID-19. The assay was immunoSEQ multiplex PCR, and TCRdb's table has in-frame clones only and misses some. The repertoire has over 45,000 clones, approximately 90% of them found once; the top ten carry under 6.5%. Sequences were obtained from peripheral blood. These receptors all come from a man aged 65 to 79 with acute or convalescent COVID-19. CDR3s include the opening cysteine and the closing phenylalanine or tryptophan. Fields, in order: CDR3 length, clone size, J gene, V gene, D gene, CDR3 protein, CDR3 DNA. The D gene is left open where the match is weak. Expanded clones are given a class, and other clones once, few, many or no size at all.

15 NA TRBJ1-1 TRBV19 TRBD1 CASTHGTGPSTEAFF TGTGCCAGTACCCATGGGACAGGGCCGAGCACTGAAGCTTTCTTT
13 NA TRBJ1-5 TRBV30 NA CAWSRGSNQPQHF TGTGCCTGGAGTCGAGGGAGCAATCAGCCCCAGCATTTT
15 NA TRBJ1-3 TRBV18 NA CASSQGQSSGNTIYF TGTGCCAGCTCGCAGGGGCAGAGCTCTGGAAACACCATATATTTT
13 few TRBJ2-7 TRBV27 NA CASSLSRLHNQYF TGTGCCAGCAGTTTATCGAGGCTGCATAACCAGTACTTC
16 NA TRBJ1-2 TRBV19 TRBD1 CASSPPGQGAGYGYTF TGTGCCAGTAGTCCGCCGGGACAGGGGGCCGGCTATGGCTACACCTTC
14 NA TRBJ2-7 TRBV18 TRBD1 CASSPRQGTYEQYF TGTGCCAGCTCCCCCCGACAGGGGACCTACGAGCAGTACTTC
17 NA TRBJ2-3 TRBV7-6 TRBD1 CASSFHEGAAVTNTQYF TGTGCCAGCAGCTTCCACGAGGGGGCGGCGGTAACAAATACGCAGTATTTT
14 NA TRBJ2-1 TRBV6-2/TRBV6-3 NA CASSSGGINNEQFF TGTGCCAGCAGTTCGGGGGGCATAAACAATGAGCAGTTCTTC
12 NA TRBJ1-6 TRBV7-3 NA CASSSGNSPLHF TGTGCCAGCAGCTCAGGGAATTCACCCCTCCACTTT
17 NA TRBJ1-4 TRBV7-2 NA CASSLGGRGPFYAKLFF TGTGCCAGCAGCTTAGGTGGCAGGGGACCCTTTTATGCAAAACTGTTTTTT
14 NA TRBJ2-7 TRBV19 TRBD1 CASSMTGDVHEQYF TGTGCCAGTAGTATGACAGGGGACGTCCACGAGCAGTACTTC
14 NA TRBJ1-1 TRBV19 TRBD1 CASSMIRDSWMAFF TGTGCCAGTAGTATGATTAGGGACAGCTGGATGGCTTTCTTT
15 once TRBJ1-1 TRBV4-2 NA CASSQNSRGALKAFF TGTGCCAGCAGCCAAAATTCTCGGGGGGCACTGAAAGCTTTCTTT
17 NA TRBJ2-1 TRBV18 NA CASSPPSVLFPYNEQFF TGTGCCAGCTCACCCCCCTCGGTCCTTTTCCCCTACAATGAGCAGTTCTTC
18 NA TRBJ2-2 TRBV11-2 TRBD2 CASSLRRSGGPNTGELFF TGTGCCAGCAGCTTAAGGCGGAGCGGGGGACCGAACACCGGGGAGCTGTTTTTT
13 NA TRBJ1-1 TRBV15 NA CATSRGANTEAFF TGTGCCACCAGCAGAGGGGCGAACACTGAAGCTTTCTTT
15 NA TRBJ1-5 TRBV19 NA CASKDSPNSNQPQHF TGTGCCAGTAAGGACAGCCCCAATAGCAATCAGCCCCAGCATTTT
16 NA TRBJ2-3 TRBV28 NA CASSLMSLGATDTQYF TGTGCCAGCAGTTTAATGAGTCTAGGGGCCACAGATACGCAGTATTTT
15 NA TRBJ1-2 TRBV4-3 NA CASSQDQGRNYGYTF TGCGCCAGCAGCCAAGATCAGGGCCGGAACTATGGCTACACCTTC
14 NA TRBJ1-6 TRBV7-3 NA CASSLSGYNSPLHF TGTGCCAGCAGCTTATCGGGTTATAATTCACCCCTCCACTTT
15 few TRBJ2-7 TRBV6-4 TRBD1 CAAVTRDRQPYEQYF TGTGCAGCAGTGACTCGGGACAGGCAACCCTACGAGCAGTACTTC
17 NA TRBJ1-1 TRBV14 NA CASSQDLVKTYTTEAFF TGTGCCAGCAGCCAAGATCTAGTTAAGACTTATACGACTGAAGCTTTCTTT
20 NA TRBJ2-3 TRBV7-9 TRBD2 CASTDEGSSGGSRGTDTQYF TGTGCCAGCACCGATGAGGGGTCTAGCGGGGGGTCCCGGGGCACAGATACGCAGTATTTT
13 NA TRBJ1-4 TRBV29-1 NA CSVQGWGNEKLFF TGCAGCGTCCAGGGTTGGGGTAATGAAAAACTGTTTTTT
20 NA TRBJ1-3 TRBV3-1/TRBV3-2 TRBD1 CASSQGDRVLPLRFGNTIYF TGTGCCAGCAGCCAAGGGGACAGGGTGCTCCCACTGCGTTTTGGAAACACCATATATTTT
12 NA TRBJ1-2 TRBV19 TRBD1 CASSMGQYGYTF TGTGCCAGTAGTATGGGACAGTATGGCTACACCTTC
13 NA TRBJ1-3 TRBV13 NA CASSRQFGNTIYF TGTGCCAGCAGCCGACAGTTTGGAAACACCATATATTTT
13 NA TRBJ1-2 TRBV12-3/TRBV12-4 TRBD1 CASSFRTGYGYTF TGTGCCAGCAGTTTCCGGACAGGTTATGGCTACACCTTC
13 NA TRBJ1-5 TRBV6-5 NA CASAKSVGQPQHF TGTGCCAGCGCTAAGTCGGTCGGTCAGCCCCAGCATTTT
15 NA TRBJ1-1 TRBV7-2 TRBD1 CASSLGGTGGAEAFF TGTGCCAGCAGCTTAGGGGGGACAGGGGGAGCTGAAGCTTTCTTT
14 NA TRBJ2-3 TRBV7-9 TRBD1 CASSKGQGSDTQYF TGTGCCAGCAGCAAAGGACAGGGGTCAGATACGCAGTATTTT
13 NA TRBJ2-2 TRBV2 TRBD1 CASSQGQLRELFF TGTGCCAGCAGTCAGGGACAGCTACGGGAGCTGTTTTTT
16 once TRBJ2-1 TRBV28 TRBD2 CASSRTGGDSYNEQFF TGTGCCAGCAGTAGGACGGGAGGGGATTCCTACAATGAGCAGTTCTTC
12 NA TRBJ1-1 TRBV5-1 NA CASTREGGEAFF TGCGCCAGCACTCGGGAGGGAGGTGAAGCTTTCTTT
15 NA TRBJ1-1 TRBV9 NA CASSVREWGGTEAFF TGTGCCAGCAGCGTAAGGGAGTGGGGGGGTACTGAAGCTTTCTTT
16 NA TRBJ1-2 TRBV6-2/TRBV6-3 TRBD1 CASSFDRGESNYGYTF TGTGCCAGCAGTTTTGACAGGGGTGAATCCAACTATGGCTACACCTTC
14 NA TRBJ1-1 TRBV28 TRBD1 CASSPNDRVTEAFF TGTGCCAGCAGCCCAAACGACAGGGTCACTGAAGCTTTCTTT
18 few TRBJ1-4 TRBV4-3 TRBD1 CASSQGRRNRGTNEKLFF TGCGCCAGCAGCCAAGGGCGGAGAAACAGGGGTACTAATGAAAAACTGTTTTTT
16 NA TRBJ2-3 TRBV18 NA CASSRVQASNTDTQYF TGTGCCAGCTCACGCGTACAGGCTTCTAACACAGATACGCAGTATTTT
16 NA TRBJ2-7 TRBV18 NA CASSPLWARVETEQYF TGTGCCAGCTCACCACTCTGGGCCAGGGTGGAGACCGAGCAGTACTTC
17 NA TRBJ1-1 TRBV4-2 TRBD1 CASSQGAVGQEAPEAFF TGTGCCAGCAGCCAAGGGGCCGTGGGACAGGAGGCCCCTGAAGCTTTCTTT
15 NA TRBJ2-7 TRBV18 NA CASSPPGQGTYEQYF TGTGCCAGCTCACCGCCGGGACAAGGAACCTACGAGCAGTACTTC
14 NA TRBJ1-1 TRBV5-1 NA CASRTQTGNTEAFF TGCGCCAGCAGGACCCAGACAGGGAACACTGAAGCTTTCTTT